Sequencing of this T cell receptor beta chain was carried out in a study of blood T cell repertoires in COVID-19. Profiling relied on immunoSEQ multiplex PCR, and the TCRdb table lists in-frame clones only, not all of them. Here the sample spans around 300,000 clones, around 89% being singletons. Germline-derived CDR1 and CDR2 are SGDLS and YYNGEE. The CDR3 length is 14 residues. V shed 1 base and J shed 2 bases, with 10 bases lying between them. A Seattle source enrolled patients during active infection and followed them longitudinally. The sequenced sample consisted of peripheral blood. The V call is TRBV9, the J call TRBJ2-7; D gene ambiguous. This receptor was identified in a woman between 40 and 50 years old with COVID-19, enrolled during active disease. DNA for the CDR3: TGTGCCAGCAGCGTATGGGCAGCTGCCTACGAGCAGTACTTC. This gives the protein CASSVWAAAYEQYF.